These T cell receptor beta chains were read from a single sample in a study of blood T cells in healthy people across ages. TCRdb re-called the 5' RACE reads through MiXCR, storing one row per CDR3 protein. The data hold over 550,000 distinct CDR3 sequences, with roughly 31% observed a single time. What was sequenced was blood. These receptors came from a woman over 75 in good health. Each CDR3 is given with its conserved first and last residue. The order of the fields is CDR3 protein, CDR3 DNA, clone size, J gene, V gene, D gene. D genes are given only for firm matches. The size field is filled for only some rows; it gives once, few, many or a size class.

CDR3aa: CASNFPPGRNEQYF
CDR3nt: TGTGCCAGCAACTTTCCTCCAGGGAGGAATGAGCAGTACTTC
abundance: NA
j_gene: TRBJ2-5
v_gene: TRBV2
d_gene: NA

CDR3aa: CASSSRQGRDGYTF
CDR3nt: TGTGCCAGCAGCTCCCGACAGGGGCGGGATGGCTACACCTTC
abundance: few
j_gene: TRBJ1-2
v_gene: TRBV7-2
d_gene: TRBD1

CDR3aa: CSARTNGRNEQYF
CDR3nt: TGCAGTGCTAGGACAAACGGGAGGAACGAGCAGTACTTC
abundance: many
j_gene: TRBJ2-7
v_gene: TRBV20-1
d_gene: TRBD2

CDR3aa: CASSLGRIMNTEAFF
CDR3nt: TGTGCCAGCAGTCTGGGACGAATAATGAACACTGAAGCTTTCTTT
abundance: few
j_gene: TRBJ1-1
v_gene: TRBV12-3/TRBV12-4
d_gene: NA

CDR3aa: CASSRTGGWENTIYF
CDR3nt: TGTGCCAGCAGCCGAACAGGGGGCTGGGAAAACACCATATATTTT
abundance: few
j_gene: TRBJ1-3
v_gene: TRBV7-9
d_gene: TRBD1

CDR3aa: CASSQDGRGNQPQHF
CDR3nt: TGCGCCAGCAGCCAAGATGGTAGAGGCAATCAGCCCCAGCATTTT
abundance: many
j_gene: TRBJ1-5
v_gene: TRBV4-3
d_gene: NA

CDR3aa: CASSKLAGGTYNEQFF
CDR3nt: TGTGCCAGCAGCAAGTTAGCGGGGGGGACCTACAATGAGCAGTTCTTC
abundance: many
j_gene: TRBJ2-1
v_gene: TRBV5-5
d_gene: TRBD2

CDR3aa: CASIPRPNTEAFF
CDR3nt: TGTGCCAGCATTCCGAGACCAAACACTGAAGCTTTCTTT
abundance: many
j_gene: TRBJ1-1
v_gene: TRBV12-3/TRBV12-4
d_gene: NA

CDR3aa: CASSLQIASPQHF
CDR3nt: TGTGCCAGCAGCCTACAAATCGCTTCGCCCCAGCATTTT
abundance: NA
j_gene: TRBJ1-5
v_gene: TRBV14
d_gene: NA

CDR3aa: CASSRTGVAGNQETQYF
CDR3nt: TGTGCCAGCAGCCGAACCGGAGTGGCGGGGAACCAAGAGACCCAGTACTTC
abundance: NA
j_gene: TRBJ2-5
v_gene: TRBV4-2
d_gene: NA

CDR3aa: CSARKFPGQGSGRASYEQYF
CDR3nt: TGCAGTGCTAGAAAATTTCCGGGACAGGGGTCCGGGAGGGCCTCCTACGAGCAGTACTTC
abundance: many
j_gene: TRBJ2-7
v_gene: TRBV20-1
d_gene: TRBD1

CDR3aa: CASSLNPPTGDGYTF
CDR3nt: TGCGCCAGCAGCTTGAACCCCCCCACAGGGGATGGCTACACCTTC
abundance: many
j_gene: TRBJ1-2
v_gene: TRBV5-1
d_gene: TRBD1

CDR3aa: CASSLLGGGSTDTQYF
CDR3nt: TGTGCCAGCAGCCTTCTGGGAGGGGGAAGCACAGATACGCAGTATTTT
abundance: many
j_gene: TRBJ2-3
v_gene: TRBV7-3
d_gene: NA

CDR3aa: CASSVDRVVSDTQYF
CDR3nt: TGTGCCAGCAGTGTCGACAGGGTTGTTTCGGATACGCAGTATTTT
abundance: many
j_gene: TRBJ2-3
v_gene: TRBV6-1
d_gene: TRBD1

CDR3aa: CASSAGGPGDTQYF
CDR3nt: TGTGCCAGCAGTGCGGGGGGGCCAGGAGATACGCAGTATTTT
abundance: NA
j_gene: TRBJ2-3
v_gene: TRBV6-5
d_gene: TRBD2

CDR3aa: CATSRALSAEQYF
CDR3nt: TGTGCCACCAGCAGGGCCCTTAGCGCCGAGCAGTACTTC
abundance: many
j_gene: TRBJ2-7
v_gene: TRBV15
d_gene: NA

CDR3aa: CASSPRLTPLNTEAFF
CDR3nt: TGTGCCAGCAGCCCTCGCCTGACACCCCTGAACACTGAAGCTTTCTTT
abundance: few
j_gene: TRBJ1-1
v_gene: TRBV7-9
d_gene: NA

CDR3aa: CASSTGQGGHNSPLHF
CDR3nt: TGTGCCAGCAGCACCGGACAGGGTGGGCATAATTCACCCCTCCACTTT
abundance: many
j_gene: TRBJ1-6
v_gene: TRBV9
d_gene: TRBD1

CDR3aa: CASRTRWTELSSYNEQFF
CDR3nt: TGTGCCAGCAGGACGAGATGGACAGAACTTAGCTCCTACAATGAGCAGTTCTTC
abundance: many
j_gene: TRBJ2-1
v_gene: TRBV27
d_gene: NA

CDR3aa: CASSRGAGGEVDTEAFF
CDR3nt: TGTGCCAGCAGCCGGGGAGCAGGGGGTGAAGTCGACACTGAAGCTTTCTTT
abundance: few
j_gene: TRBJ1-1
v_gene: TRBV9
d_gene: TRBD1

CDR3aa: CASSLRDRDSYEQYF
CDR3nt: TGCGCCAGCAGCCTCCGGGACAGGGATTCCTACGAGCAGTACTTC
abundance: many
j_gene: TRBJ2-7
v_gene: TRBV5-1
d_gene: TRBD1

CDR3aa: CASSSSGHWSSYEQYF
CDR3nt: TGTGCCAGCAGTTCCTCGGGACACTGGTCGTCCTACGAGCAGTACTTC
abundance: NA
j_gene: TRBJ2-7
v_gene: TRBV28
d_gene: NA

CDR3aa: CASTGQGFNEKLFF
CDR3nt: TGTGCCAGCACTGGACAGGGGTTTAATGAAAAACTGTTTTTT
abundance: NA
j_gene: TRBJ1-4
v_gene: TRBV2
d_gene: TRBD1

CDR3aa: CASSLRQGSGNEKRFF
CDR3nt: TGTGCCAGCAGCTTACGACAGGGCTCGGGTAATGAAAAACGGTTTTTT
abundance: NA
j_gene: TRBJ1-4
v_gene: TRBV7-9
d_gene: TRBD1

CDR3aa: CASSVPSGGGRDYGYTF
CDR3nt: TGTGCCAGCAGCGTACCGTCAGGGGGGGGCAGGGACTATGGCTACACCTTC
abundance: NA
j_gene: TRBJ1-2
v_gene: TRBV9
d_gene: TRBD1

CDR3aa: CASSLGDPRVGKLFF
CDR3nt: TGCGCCAGCAGCTTGGGGGACCCCCGTGTCGGAAAACTGTTTTTT
abundance: many
j_gene: TRBJ1-4
v_gene: TRBV5-1
d_gene: NA

CDR3aa: CASTLGRGRIQETQYF
CDR3nt: TGTGCCAGCACCCTAGGGAGGGGTCGGATCCAAGAGACCCAGTACTTC
abundance: few
j_gene: TRBJ2-5
v_gene: TRBV7-2
d_gene: TRBD2

CDR3aa: CASRAGQPQNIQYF
CDR3nt: TGTGCCAGTAGGGCGGGACAGCCCCAAAACATTCAGTACTTC
abundance: few
j_gene: TRBJ2-4
v_gene: TRBV19
d_gene: NA

CDR3aa: CSARRGGPGEGAQYF
CDR3nt: TGCAGTGCTAGGAGGGGAGGCCCTGGGGAAGGTGCGCAGTATTTT
abundance: few
j_gene: TRBJ2-3
v_gene: TRBV20-1
d_gene: NA

CDR3aa: CSARGRDSPLHF
CDR3nt: TGCAGTGCTAGAGGCAGGGACTCACCCCTCCACTTT
abundance: many
j_gene: TRBJ1-6
v_gene: TRBV20-1
d_gene: NA

CDR3aa: CASSLPTSNEQFF
CDR3nt: TGTGCCAGCAGCTTGCCGACTTCCAATGAGCAGTTCTTC
abundance: many
j_gene: TRBJ2-1
v_gene: TRBV7-2
d_gene: NA

CDR3aa: CAWSPSRTNTEAFF
CDR3nt: TGTGCCTGGAGTCCGTCGAGGACGAACACTGAAGCTTTCTTT
abundance: NA
j_gene: TRBJ1-1
v_gene: TRBV30
d_gene: NA